This T cell receptor (beta chain) was profiled in a study of T cell repertoires in cytomegalovirus infection. Study at large: Both a matching HLA type and CMV infection were indicated by public TCR beta signatures.

TCRdb recomputed calls from the reads with MiXCR, one row per CDR3 protein. The repertoire holds fewer than 550,000 distinct CDR3 sequences, with approximately 15% as singletons. This CDR3 spans 12 amino acids. V lost 7 bases and J lost 2, with 8 bases in between. Looked up from germline, CDR1 is SNHLY and CDR2 is FYNNEI. Regarding this clonotype: No antigen is known for it.

Points from the study as a whole: Ex vivo, HLA-C-restricted CMV-specific TCR beta clonotypes prevailed over the rest of the response.

Specimen: CD8+ T cells from PBMCs. The TCR sequence derives from a human donor in good health (CMV status not recorded). Some clones in this sample may be carry-over from other donors' samples. V usage is TRBV2 and J usage is TRBJ2-5; D uncertain. DNA of the CDR3: TGTGCCAGCATCCCCAGGCAAGAGACCCAGTACTTC. The encoded protein is CASIPRQETQYF.